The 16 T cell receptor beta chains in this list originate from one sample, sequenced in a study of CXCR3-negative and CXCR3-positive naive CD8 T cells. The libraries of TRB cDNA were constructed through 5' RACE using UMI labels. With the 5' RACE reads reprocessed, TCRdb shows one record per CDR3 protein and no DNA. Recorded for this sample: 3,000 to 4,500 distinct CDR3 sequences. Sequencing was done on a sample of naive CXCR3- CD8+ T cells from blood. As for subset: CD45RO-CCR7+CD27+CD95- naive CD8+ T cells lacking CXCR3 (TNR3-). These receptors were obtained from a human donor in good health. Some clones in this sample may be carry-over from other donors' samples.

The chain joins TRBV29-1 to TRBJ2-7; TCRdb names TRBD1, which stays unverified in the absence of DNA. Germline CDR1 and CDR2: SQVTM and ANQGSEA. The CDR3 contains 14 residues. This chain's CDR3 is CSVGTGQGVFEQYF.

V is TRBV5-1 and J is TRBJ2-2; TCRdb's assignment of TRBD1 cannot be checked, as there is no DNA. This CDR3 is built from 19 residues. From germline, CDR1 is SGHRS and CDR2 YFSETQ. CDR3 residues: CASSVRDPPRALSTGELFF.

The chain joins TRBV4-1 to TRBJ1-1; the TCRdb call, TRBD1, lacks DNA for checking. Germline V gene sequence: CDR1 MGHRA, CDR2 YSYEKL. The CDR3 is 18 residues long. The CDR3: CASSQDGIGQGMNTEAFF.

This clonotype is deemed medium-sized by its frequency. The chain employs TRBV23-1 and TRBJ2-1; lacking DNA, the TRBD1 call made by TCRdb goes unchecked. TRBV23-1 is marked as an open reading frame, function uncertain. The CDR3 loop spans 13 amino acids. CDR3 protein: CASRPGQLLNQFF.

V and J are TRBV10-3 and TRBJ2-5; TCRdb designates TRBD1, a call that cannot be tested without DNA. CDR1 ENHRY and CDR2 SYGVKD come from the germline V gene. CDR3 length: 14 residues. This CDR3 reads CAISEAQGQETQYF.

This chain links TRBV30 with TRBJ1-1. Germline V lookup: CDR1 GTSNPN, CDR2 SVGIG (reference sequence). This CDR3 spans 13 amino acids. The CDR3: CAWSVSVNTEAFF.

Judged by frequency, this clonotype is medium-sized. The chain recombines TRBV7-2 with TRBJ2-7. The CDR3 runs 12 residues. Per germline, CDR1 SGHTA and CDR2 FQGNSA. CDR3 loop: CASSLLAYEQYF.

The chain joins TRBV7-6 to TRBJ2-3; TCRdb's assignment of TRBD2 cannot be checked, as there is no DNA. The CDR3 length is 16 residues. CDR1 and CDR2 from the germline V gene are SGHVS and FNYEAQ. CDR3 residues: CASSTDIAETTDTQYF. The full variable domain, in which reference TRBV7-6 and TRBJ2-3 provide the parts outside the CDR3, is GAGVSQSPRYKVTKRGQDVALRCDPISGHVSLYWYRQALGQGPEFLTYFNYEAQQDKSGLPNDRFSAERPEGSISTLTIQRTEQRDSAMYRCASSTDIAETTDTQYFGPGTRLTVL.

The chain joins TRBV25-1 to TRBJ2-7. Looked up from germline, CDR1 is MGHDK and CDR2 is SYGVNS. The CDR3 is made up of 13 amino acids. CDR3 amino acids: CASSELGSYEQYF.

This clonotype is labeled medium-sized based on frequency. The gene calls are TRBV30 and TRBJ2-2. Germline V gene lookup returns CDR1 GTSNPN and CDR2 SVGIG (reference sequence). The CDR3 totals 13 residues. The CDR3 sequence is CAWSVGGAGELFF. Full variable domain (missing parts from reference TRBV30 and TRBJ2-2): SQTIHQWPATLVQPVGSPLSLECTVEGTSNPNLYWYRQAAGRGLQLLFYSVGIGQISSEVPQNLSASRPQDRQFILSSKKLLLSDSGFYLCAWSVGGAGELFFGEGSRLTVL.

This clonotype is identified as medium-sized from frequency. CDR3 amino acids: CASSLPGQGDPTDTQYF. The V and J genes are TRBV4-1 and TRBJ2-3; no DNA is available, so the TRBD1 call from TCRdb remains unchecked. From germline, CDR1 is MGHRA and CDR2 YSYEKL. CDR3 length: 17 amino acids.

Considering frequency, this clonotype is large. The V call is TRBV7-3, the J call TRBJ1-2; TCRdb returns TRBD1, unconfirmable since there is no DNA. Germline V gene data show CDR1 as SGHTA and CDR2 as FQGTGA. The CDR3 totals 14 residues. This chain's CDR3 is CASSPPSAGGGYTF.

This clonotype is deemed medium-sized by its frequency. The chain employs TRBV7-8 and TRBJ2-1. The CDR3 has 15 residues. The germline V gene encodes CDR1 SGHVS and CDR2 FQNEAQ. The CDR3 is CASSLAVNSYNEQFF. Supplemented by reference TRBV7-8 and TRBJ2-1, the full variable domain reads GAGVSQSPRYKVAKRGQDVALRCDPISGHVSLFWYQQALGQGPEFLTYFQNEAQLDKSGLPSDRFFAERPEGSVSTLKIQRTQQEDSAVYLCASSLAVNSYNEQFFGPGTRLTVL.

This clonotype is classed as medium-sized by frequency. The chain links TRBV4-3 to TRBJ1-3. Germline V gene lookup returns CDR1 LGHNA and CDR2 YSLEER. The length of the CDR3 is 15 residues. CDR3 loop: CASSQFRTTGNTIYF.

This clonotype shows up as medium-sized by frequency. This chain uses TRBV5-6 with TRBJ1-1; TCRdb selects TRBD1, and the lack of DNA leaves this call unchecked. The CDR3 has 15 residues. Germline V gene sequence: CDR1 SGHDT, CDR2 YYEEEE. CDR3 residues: CASSLAVQGDTEAFF.

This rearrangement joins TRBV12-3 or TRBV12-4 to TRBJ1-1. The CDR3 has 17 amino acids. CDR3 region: CASSLPQGPERYTEAFF.